Following are 18 T cell receptor beta chains from one sample sequenced in a study of blood T cell repertoires in COVID-19. Some clones are missing from TCRdb's copy, which holds only in-frame ones; the method was immunoSEQ multiplex PCR. The table lists over 250,000 clones, 83% of them singletons. The sequencing sample was made of peripheral blood. These receptors were obtained from a woman between 50 and 59 years old who had recovered from COVID-19.

The V call is TRBV2, the J call TRBJ2-5; 9 positions agree with TRBD2. The CDR3 has 15 residues. Germline-derived CDR1 and CDR2 are SNHLY and FYNNEI. The J segment lost 5 bases and the V segment lost 1 base, leaving 5 bases of the junction unmatched. This CDR3 reads CASSEEAGGGETQYF. The CDR3 DNA follows: TGTGCCAGCAGTGAAGAAGCGGGGGGAGGGGAGACCCAGTACTTC.

The chain links TRBV7-3 to TRBJ1-2, with 8 nucleotides matching TRBD1. The V gene end was trimmed by 5 bases and the J gene end by 4 bases; junction bases not matched to a gene: 6. This CDR3 region has 14 residues. Germline V gene lookup returns CDR1 SGHTA and CDR2 FQGTGA. CDR3: CASSPGGFGYGYTF. CDR3 bases: TGTGCCAGCAGCCCAGGGGGCTTCGGCTATGGCTACACCTTC.

This chain links TRBV4-2 with TRBJ1-4, with D unclear. This CDR3 has 17 residues. V was shortened by 2 bases and J by 0 bases, with 13 bases between the two germline ends. Germline values: CDR1 LGHNA, CDR2 YNFKEQ. CDR3 sequence reads: CASSQIYLAATNEKLFF. CDR3 nucleotide sequence: TGTGCCAGCAGCCAAATCTACCTGGCGGCAACTAATGAAAAACTGTTTTTT.

V is TRBV9 and J is TRBJ2-5; D uncertain. This CDR3 is built from 13 residues. The germline V gene encodes CDR1 SGDLS and CDR2 YYNGEE. The germline V and J ends were trimmed by 3 bases and 5 bases, with 11 bases remaining between them. The CDR3, as DNA: TGTGCCAGCAGCGCCTCAATCAGGGAGACCCAGTACTTC. Translated, it gives CASSASIRETQYF.

The CDR3: CASSSLREETQYF. CDR3 in DNA: TGCGCCAGCAGCTCCCTCAGGGAAGAGACCCAGTACTTC. The chain combines TRBV5-1 with TRBJ2-5; D perhaps matches TRBD1 (5 bases). Germline CDR1 is SGHRS and CDR2 is YFSETQ. Trimming cost V 3 bases and J 3 bases, with 9 bases left between them. The CDR3 runs 13 residues. The full variable domain, in which reference TRBV5-1 and TRBJ2-5 provide the parts outside the CDR3, is KAGVTQTPRYLIKTRGQQVTLSCSPISGHRSVSWYQQTPGQGLQFLFEYFSETQRNKGNFPGRFSGRQFSNSRSEMNVSTLELGDSALYLCASSSLREETQYFGPGTRLLVL.

The rearrangement links TRBV18 to TRBJ2-7; TRBD1 aligns across 7 bases. Germline loops: CDR1 KGHSH, CDR2 LQKENI. The CDR3 loop spans 15 amino acids. J gave up 3 bases and V 3 bases, and 8 bases lay outside the gene matches. CDR3 bases: TGTGCCAGCTCACCGCCTACAGGGGTTGTCTACGAGCAGTACTTC. Its translation: CASSPPTGVVYEQYF.

The chain couples TRBV25-1 to TRBJ1-4; D is ambiguous. Germline values: CDR1 MGHDK, CDR2 SYGVNS. This CDR3 has 14 amino acids. V was cut by 4 bases and J by 0 bases, with 6 bases left in between. The DNA for the CDR3 is TGTGCCAGCAGTGCGTTTGCAACTAATGAAAAACTGTTTTTT. Protein: CASSAFATNEKLFF.

The chain uses TRBV2 and TRBJ2-7; the match to TRBD2 covers 15 bases. The germline V gene encodes CDR1 SNHLY and CDR2 FYNNEI. Unmatched junction bases numbered 10, after V lost 5 bases and J lost 11 bases. This CDR3 contains 15 residues. CDR3 sequence reads: CASSSPGLAGGGEYF. The CDR3 coding sequence is TGTGCCAGCAGTTCCCCGGGACTAGCGGGAGGTGGGGAGTACTTC.

The chain recombines TRBV24-1 with TRBJ1-5, with 9 bases matching TRBD1. The trim removed 9 bases at V and 5 bases at J, leaving 7 bases unmatched. CDR1 is KGHDR, CDR2 SFDVKD, per germline. The CDR3 is 14 amino acids. In DNA, the CDR3 is TGTGCCACCCGCGGACAGGGGAACGATCAGCCCCAGCATTTT. This codes for CATRGQGNDQPQHF.

This clone came up a few times. This chain connects TRBV30 to TRBJ1-6, with D perhaps TRBD1 (5 bases). Looked up from germline, CDR1 is GTSNPN and CDR2 is SVGIG (reference sequence). Trimming cost V 4 bases and J 8 bases, with 9 bases left between them. The length of the CDR3 is 12 residues. The CDR3 is CAWTEGDSPLHF. The CDR3 nucleotides are TGTGCCTGGACAGAAGGGGATTCACCCCTCCACTTT.

The chain carries TRBV20-1 and TRBJ2-7; TRBD1 is a possible D gene (5 bases). The CDR3 runs to 11 residues. Trimming removed 5 bases from V and 6 bases from J, with 11 bases in between. The V gene's germline CDR1 is DFQATT and CDR2 SNEGSKA (reference sequence). CDR3 DNA: TGCAGTGCTGCATGGCAGGGCGAGCAGTACTTC. Its translation is CSAAWQGEQYF.

J is TRBJ2-3 and V is TRBV4-1; TRBD1 agrees at 8 bases. V was clipped by 4 bases and J by 7 bases; unmatched bases: 10. The CDR3 sequence is 15 residues long. Germline V gives CDR1 MGHRA, CDR2 YSYEKL. CDR3 in DNA: TGCGCCAGCAGCCGATGGACAGGGCCACTGAATACGCAGTATTTT. Translated, it gives CASSRWTGPLNTQYF.

This clone was counted a single time. The germline gene is not matched at one end of the junction; a read error may be the cause. The chain recombines TRBV11-2 with TRBJ2-5; D is undetermined. The CDR3 sequence is 13 residues long. CDR1 and CDR2 (germline): SGHAT, FQNNGV. Here the CDR3 DNA reads TGTGCCAGCAGTCCTTCCAACCAGGAGACCCAGTACTTC. Encoded protein: CASSPSNQETQYF.

CDR3 bases: TGTGCCAGCAGCACGGACAGGGTCCAGGTCCAGTACTTC. Amino acids: CASSTDRVQVQYF. The chain recombines TRBV7-8 with TRBJ2-7; 8 positions agree with TRBD1. In germline, CDR1 is SGHVS, CDR2 FQNEAQ. The CDR3 loop spans 13 amino acids. V lost 5 bases, J lost 10 bases, and 10 bases stayed unmatched.

This chain joins TRBV6-2 or TRBV6-3 and TRBJ2-7; 8 positions agree with TRBD1. The V gene end was trimmed by 4 bases and the J gene end by 0 bases; junction bases not matched to a gene: 8. CDR3 size: 16 residues. CDR1 and CDR2 (germline): MNHEY, SVGEGT. The CDR3 nucleotides are TGTGCCAGCAGTTCAGGACAGGGCTCCATCTCCTACGAGCAGTACTTC. As protein: CASSSGQGSISYEQYF.

The count of this clone is one. The rearrangement links TRBV27 to TRBJ1-1, with 8 bases lining up with TRBD1. CDR1 MNHEY and CDR2 SMNVEV come from the germline V gene (reference sequence). V lost 6 bases and J lost 0; bases outside the gene matches: 3. CDR3 length equals 14 residues. The CDR3 loop reads CASSHRGLNTEAFF. In DNA form, the CDR3 reads TGTGCCAGCAGCCACAGGGGGTTGAACACTGAAGCTTTCTTT.

The chain uses TRBV12-3 or TRBV12-4 and TRBJ2-1; D might be TRBD1 (5 bases). V lost 8 bases to trimming and J lost 6 bases, with 5 bases between them. CDR3 length equals 10 residues. The CDR3 DNA sequence: TGTGCCAGCCAGGGCAATGAGCAGTTCTTC. It yields the protein CASQGNEQFF.

This clone appeared a single time. Additional DNA sequences in this sample encode the identical CDR3. The rearrangement links TRBV27 to TRBJ2-7, with TRBD2 matching 9 bases. CDR1 is MNHEY, CDR2 SMNVEV, per germline (reference sequence). The CDR3 loop spans 14 amino acids. The V segment lost 0 bases and the J segment 4 bases; nucleotides outside the gene matches: 1. CDR3 nucleotide sequence: TGTGCCAGCAGTTTATCTAGCGGGGGTTACGAGCAGTACTTC. This codes for CASSLSSGGYEQYF.